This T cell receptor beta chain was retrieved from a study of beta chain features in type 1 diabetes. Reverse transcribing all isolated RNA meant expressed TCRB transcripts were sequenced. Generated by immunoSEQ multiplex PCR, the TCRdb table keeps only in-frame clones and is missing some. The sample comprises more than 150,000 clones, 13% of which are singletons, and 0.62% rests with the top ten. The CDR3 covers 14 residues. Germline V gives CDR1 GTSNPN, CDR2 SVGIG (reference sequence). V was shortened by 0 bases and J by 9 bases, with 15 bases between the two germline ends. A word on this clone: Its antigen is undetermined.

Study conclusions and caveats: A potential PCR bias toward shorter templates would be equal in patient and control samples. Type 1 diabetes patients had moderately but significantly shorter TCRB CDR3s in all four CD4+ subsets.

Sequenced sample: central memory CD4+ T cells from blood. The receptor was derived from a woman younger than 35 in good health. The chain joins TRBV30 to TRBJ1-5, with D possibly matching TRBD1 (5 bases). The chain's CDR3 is CAWSVERNGGPQHF. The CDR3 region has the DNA TGTGCCTGGAGTGTCGAACGGAACGGGGGGCCCCAGCATTTT.